These 10 T cell receptor beta chains share one sample of origin, sequenced in a study of OX40 agonist ivuxolimab in advanced cancers. The assay was immunoSEQ multiplex PCR, and TCRdb's table has in-frame clones only and misses some. The data show 26,000 or so clones, 80% to 90% seen once. The specimen was CD4+ or CD8+ T cells sorted from blood, collected in a trial of the OX40 agonist ivuxolimab. The receptors derive from an adult with an advanced solid tumor such as melanoma, head and neck, liver or kidney cancer.

J is TRBJ1-1 and V is TRBV27; the D gene is possibly TRBD1 (5 bases). Between the trimmed V and J ends, which lost 5 bases and 4 bases, there was a span of 11 bases. There are 13 residues in the CDR3. Germline assignment: CDR1 MNHEY and CDR2 SMNVEV (reference sequence). This chain's CDR3 is CASSVKGFTEAFF. The CDR3 DNA sequence: TGTGCCAGCAGTGTGAAGGGGTTCACTGAAGCTTTCTTT.

The chain links TRBV6-1 to TRBJ2-1; 11 bases agree with TRBD2. This CDR3 is 15 amino acids long. J was trimmed by 6 bases and V by 5 bases; bases with no gene match: 6. Germline CDR1 is MNHNS and CDR2 is SASEGT. The CDR3 DNA sequence: TGTGCCAGCAGTCCTCTAGCGGGAGGCCGCAATGAGCAGTTCTTC. This gives the protein CASSPLAGGRNEQFF.

J is TRBJ2-5 and V is TRBV7-9; 7 bases fit TRBD1. Per germline, CDR1 SEHNR and CDR2 FQNEAQ (reference sequence). The CDR3 consists of 14 residues. Germline trimming cut 1 base from V and 5 bases from J; bases unmatched to any gene: 4. The CDR3 nucleotides read TGTGCCAGCAGCTTAGTAGGGGGCGGGGAGACCCAGTACTTC. This sequence encodes CASSLVGGGETQYF.

The J gene is TRBJ2-1, the V gene TRBV11-3, with no clear D. Germline CDR1 SGHNT, CDR2 YENEEA. V gave up 5 bases and J gave up 5 bases, with 10 bases separating them. The CDR3 sequence is 13 residues long. CDR3 sequence reads: CASSPAQNNEQFF. The CDR3 region has the DNA TGTGCCAGCAGCCCGGCCCAGAACAATGAGCAGTTCTTC.

The V gene is TRBV21-1, the J gene TRBJ2-2. TRBV21-1 is assigned pseudogene status. CDR3 length: 15 amino acids. CDR3 protein: CASFFEGTGTGELFF. CDR3 coding DNA: TGTGCCAGCTTTTTTGAGGGGACGGGCACCGGGGAGCTGTTTTTT.

The rearrangement uses TRBV11-2 and TRBJ2-3; 7 bases agree with TRBD2. The CDR3 loop spans 18 amino acids. V was pared by 5 bases and J by 2 bases, with 16 bases of the junction left unmatched. CDR1 is SGHAT and CDR2 is FQNNGV in the germline V gene. The CDR3 sequence: CASSPDFERRGFTDTQYF. In DNA, the CDR3 is TGTGCCAGCAGCCCGGACTTCGAGCGGCGGGGGTTCACAGATACGCAGTATTTT.

The chain couples TRBV19 to TRBJ1-4; weak D call: TRBD1 (6 bases). The V end was cut by 6 bases, the J end by 7 bases, with 18 bases between. CDR3 length: 15 residues. Looked up from germline, CDR1 is LNHDA and CDR2 is SQIVND (reference sequence). In DNA form, the CDR3 reads TGTGCCAGTAGCTGGACAGCAGCCGGGCGTGAAAAACTGTTTTTT. This sequence encodes CASSWTAAGREKLFF.

The chain carries TRBV6-1 and TRBJ2-1; possibly TRBD2 for D (7 bases). This CDR3 region has 15 residues. Germline CDR1 reads MNHNS; CDR2 reads SASEGT. Trimming left V 7 bases short and J 6 bases short, with 19 bases between. This CDR3 is CASTGGPQGSNEQFF. DNA for the CDR3: TGTGCCAGCACCGGGGGGCCCCAGGGATCCAATGAGCAGTTCTTC.

This clone was seen only once. The rearrangement joins TRBV9 to TRBJ2-1; 10 positions match TRBD2. With 5 bases clipped from V and 5 bases from J, the junction kept 4 bases outside the gene matches. This CDR3 spans 14 amino acids. Germline loops: CDR1 SGDLS, CDR2 YYNGEE. CDR3 region: CASSLSGGNNEQFF. The CDR3 DNA reads as TGTGCCAGCAGTCTTAGCGGGGGGAACAATGAGCAGTTCTTC.

CDR3 coding DNA: TGTGCCACCAGCAGAGATGTATTTATTAGCGGGTCCTACAATGAGCAGTTCTTC. It yields the protein CATSRDVFISGSYNEQFF. V gene TRBV15 combines with J gene TRBJ2-1, with 7 bases matching TRBD2. CDR3 length equals 18 residues. Looked up from germline, CDR1 is LNHNV and CDR2 is YYDKDF (reference sequence). V shed 0 bases and J 1 base; nucleotides not matched to a gene: 9. Full variable domain (remainder filled in from reference TRBV15 and TRBJ2-1): DAMVIQNPRYQVTQFGKPVTLSCSQTLNHNVMYWYQQKSSQAPKLLFHYYDKDFNNEADTPDNFQSRRPNTSFCFLDIRSPGLGDTAMYLCATSRDVFISGSYNEQFFGPGTRLTVL.